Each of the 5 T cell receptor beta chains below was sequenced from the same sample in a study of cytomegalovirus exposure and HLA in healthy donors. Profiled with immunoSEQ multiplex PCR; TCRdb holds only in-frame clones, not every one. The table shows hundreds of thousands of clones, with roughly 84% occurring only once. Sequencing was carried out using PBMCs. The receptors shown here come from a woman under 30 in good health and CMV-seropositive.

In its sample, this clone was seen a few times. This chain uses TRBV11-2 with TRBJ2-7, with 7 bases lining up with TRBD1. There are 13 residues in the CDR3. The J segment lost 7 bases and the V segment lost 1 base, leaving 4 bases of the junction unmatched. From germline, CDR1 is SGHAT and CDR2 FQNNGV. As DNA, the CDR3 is TGTGCCAGCAGCTTAGTAGGACAGGAGGAGCAGTACTTC. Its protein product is CASSLVGQEEQYF.

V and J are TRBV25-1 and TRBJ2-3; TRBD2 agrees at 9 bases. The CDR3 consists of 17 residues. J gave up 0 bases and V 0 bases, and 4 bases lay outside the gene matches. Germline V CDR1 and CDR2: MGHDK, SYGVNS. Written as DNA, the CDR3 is TGTGCCAGCAGTGAATATAGTCTAGCGGGGAGCACAGATACGCAGTATTTT. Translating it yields CASSEYSLAGSTDTQYF.

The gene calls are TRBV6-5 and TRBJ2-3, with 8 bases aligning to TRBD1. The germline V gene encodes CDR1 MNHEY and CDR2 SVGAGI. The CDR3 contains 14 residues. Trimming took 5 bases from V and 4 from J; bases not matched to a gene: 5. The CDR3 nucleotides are TGTGCCAGCAGTGGCGACAGGGGCGCAGATACGCAGTATTTT. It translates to CASSGDRGADTQYF.

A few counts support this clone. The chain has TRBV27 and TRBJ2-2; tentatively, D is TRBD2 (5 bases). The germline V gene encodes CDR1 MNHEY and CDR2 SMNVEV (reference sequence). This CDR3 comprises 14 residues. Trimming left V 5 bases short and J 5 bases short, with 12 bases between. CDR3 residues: CASSPIPGTGELFF. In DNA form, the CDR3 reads TGTGCCAGCAGTCCGATTCCGGGGACCGGGGAGCTGTTTTTT.

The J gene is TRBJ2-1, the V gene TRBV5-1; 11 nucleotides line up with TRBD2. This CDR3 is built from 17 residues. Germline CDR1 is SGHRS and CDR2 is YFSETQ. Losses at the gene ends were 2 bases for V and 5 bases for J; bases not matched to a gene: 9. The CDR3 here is CASSLSQRLAGNNEQFF. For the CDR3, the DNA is TGCGCCAGCAGCTTATCACAGAGACTAGCGGGAAACAATGAGCAGTTCTTC.